The 26 T cell receptor beta chains below come from one sample, sequenced in a study of T cells in Graves' hyperthyroidism and ophthalmopathy. Using RNA transcripts as the source, TCR beta CDR3 regions were amplified. Initially, a first-round RT-PCR of the TCR CDR3 employed the HTBI primer set. TCRdb re-derived calls from the multiplex PCR reads in MiXCR, one entry per CDR3 protein. This table holds about 520,000 distinct CDR3 sequences, approximately 25% found once. The sample consisted of blood. These receptors came from a woman aged 30 to 39 with Graves' ophthalmopathy.

This chain connects TRBV4-1 to TRBJ1-2; D is unclear. Trimming removed 0 bases from V and 4 bases from J, with 12 bases in between. There are 15 residues in the CDR3. Germline CDR1 MGHRA, CDR2 YSYEKL. The CDR3 sequence: CASSQDLDASYGYTF. The CDR3 DNA reads TGCGCCAGCAGCCAAGACCTGGACGCCAGCTATGGCTACACCTTC.

This clonotype was counted many times. A read error may account for a junction end that differs from germline. This sequence joins TRBV28 and TRBJ2-4; a weak D match, TRBD2 (6 bases). This CDR3 region has 17 residues. Germline V CDR1 and CDR2: MDHEN, SYDVKM. This CDR3 is CASSLSGRRKAKNIKYF. CDR3 coding DNA: TGTGCCAGCAGCCTGAGTGGGAGGAGGAAGGCCAAAAACATTAAGTACTTC.

CDR3 bases: TGTGCCAGCACCCAAGGGGGGATTTTCTCCTACGAGCAGTACTTC. Its protein product is CASTQGGIFSYEQYF. V and J are TRBV6-1 and TRBJ2-7; D possibly uses TRBD1 or TRBD2 (6 bases each). Trimming removed 7 bases from V and 0 bases from J, with 16 bases in between. Germline CDR1 reads MNHNS; CDR2 reads SASEGT. The CDR3 has 15 amino acids.

This clonotype was recorded many times. The V and J genes are TRBV30 and TRBJ1-3; 7 nucleotides align to TRBD1. Per the germline V gene, CDR1 is GTSNPN and CDR2 is SVGIG (reference sequence). V lost 5 bases to trimming and J lost 4 bases; unmatched junction nucleotides: 8. The CDR3 sequence is 14 residues long. The CDR3 DNA reads TGTGCCTGGGACCAGGGGGACTTCGGAAACACCATATATTTT. Residues: CAWDQGDFGNTIYF.

This clonotype has a count of ten or more. The CDR3 sequence: CSARDIGVGLISEQYF. The CDR3 DNA is TGCAGTGCTAGAGATATTGGGGTGGGTTTGATCTCCGAGCAGTACTTC. This chain joins TRBV20-1 and TRBJ2-7; D gene unclear. V dropped 0 bases and J dropped 6 bases, with 21 bases sitting between them. This CDR3 has 16 amino acids. Germline V gene data show CDR1 as DFQATT and CDR2 as SNEGSKA (reference sequence).

The chain recombines TRBV15 with TRBJ1-3; no reliable D call. CDR1 and CDR2 from the germline V gene are LNHNV and YYDKDF (reference sequence). The CDR3 has 17 residues. Trimming took off 3 bases at V and 6 bases at J, with 21 bases between the two ends. The CDR3 coding sequence is TGTGCCACCAGCAGGAACCGGAGGTTGGGCAGAGAAAACACCATATATTTT. This gives the protein CATSRNRRLGRENTIYF.

This clonotype has ten or more counts. The chain couples TRBV19 to TRBJ2-5, with D possibly matching TRBD2 (6 bases). From germline, CDR1 is LNHDA and CDR2 SQIVND (reference sequence). Trimming pared 5 bases from V and 7 bases from J, leaving 14 bases between. The CDR3 has 13 amino acids. This CDR3 reads CASSPREVWTQYF. CDR3 coding DNA: TGTGCCAGTAGTCCCAGGGAGGTATGGACCCAGTACTTC.

This clonotype was recorded at least ten times. The chain links TRBV20-1 to TRBJ2-7; tentative D call: TRBD1 (5 bases). The CDR3 contains 12 residues. The germline CDR1 and CDR2 sequences are DFQATT and SNEGSKA (reference sequence). Trimming removed 4 bases from V and 5 bases from J, with 12 bases in between. Here the CDR3 reads CSAIDSGNEQYF. For the CDR3, the DNA is TGCAGTGCTATAGATTCAGGGAACGAGCAGTACTTC.

V gene TRBV9 combines with J gene TRBJ1-3; D is uncertain. This CDR3 is built from 15 residues. The germline V gene has CDR1 SGDLS and CDR2 YYNGEE. Deletions cut 0 bases from V and 2 bases from J, with 9 bases between. CDR3 protein: CASSVEPPPGNTIYF. The DNA for the CDR3 is TGTGCCAGCAGCGTAGAGCCTCCTCCTGGAAACACCATATATTTT.

This chain uses TRBV20-1 with TRBJ2-7, with a weak D call TRBD2 (6 bases). V lost 4 bases, J lost 6 bases, and 10 bases lay in between. The germline V gene encodes CDR1 DFQATT and CDR2 SNEGSKA (reference sequence). The CDR3 covers 11 residues. CDR3: CSATTSSEQYF. CDR3 coding DNA: TGCAGTGCTACGACTAGTTCCGAGCAGTACTTC.

V is TRBV4-2 and J is TRBJ1-1; 9 nucleotides align to TRBD1. Germline CDR1 LGHNA, CDR2 YNFKEQ. CDR3 length: 14 amino acids. Trimming at V came to 2 bases and at J to 6 bases, leaving 4 bases not matched to a gene. CDR3 amino acids: CASSQHTGGSEAFF. The CDR3, as DNA: TGTGCCAGCAGCCAACATACAGGGGGCTCTGAAGCTTTCTTT.

In this sample, this clonotype turned up many times. The rearrangement uses TRBV29-1 and TRBJ1-2, with 10 bases identical to TRBD1. CDR3 size: 12 residues. Per germline, CDR1 SQVTM and CDR2 ANQGSEA. V shed 6 bases and J 6 bases; nucleotides not matched to a gene: 4. DNA for the CDR3: TGCAGCGTGGCCGGGACAGGGGATGGCTACACCTTC. As protein: CSVAGTGDGYTF. The variable domain in full, with the rest retrieved from reference TRBV29-1 and TRBJ1-2, is SAVISQKPSRDICQRGTSLTIQCQVDSQVTMMFWYRQQPGQSLTLIATANQGSEATYESGFVIDKFPISRPNLTFSTLTVSNMSPEDSSIYLCSVAGTGDGYTFGSGTRLTVV.

This clonotype has more than one count but fewer than ten. A much more abundant neighbour one base away suggests this may be a read error. V is TRBV6-2 or TRBV6-3 and J is TRBJ1-5; weak D call: TRBD1 (6 bases). This CDR3 is built from 11 residues. The germline CDR1 and CDR2 sequences are MNHEY and SVGEGT. In DNA form, the CDR3 reads TGTGCCAGCACGAGGGGGGGGCCCCAGCAGTTT. Translation gives CASTRGGPQQF.

Ten or more counts support this clonotype. CDR3 loop: CASSFNSDSNQPQHF. DNA for the CDR3: TGTGCCAGCAGTTTCAACAGCGATAGCAATCAGCCCCAGCATTTT. The chain has TRBV6-5 and TRBJ1-5; D unclear. The ends were cut back, 4 bases at V and 0 bases at J, with 10 bases in the middle. In germline, CDR1 is MNHEY, CDR2 SVGAGI. The CDR3 has 15 residues.

The rearrangement joins TRBV29-1 to TRBJ1-2, with D perhaps TRBD1 (5 bases). The germline V and J ends were trimmed by 3 bases and 3 bases, with 14 bases remaining between them. CDR3 size: 14 residues. Germline V gene data show CDR1 as SQVTM and CDR2 as ANQGSEA. The CDR3 DNA reads as TGCAGCGTTGAGCCGCGCAGGGAGCACTATGGCTACACCTTC. It translates to CSVEPRREHYGYTF.

V usage is TRBV15 and J usage is TRBJ2-5; TRBD2 might be the D (6 bases). The CDR3 totals 14 residues. V lost 3 bases, J lost 1 base, and 9 bases lay in between. CDR1 is LNHNV and CDR2 is YYDKDF in the germline V gene (reference sequence). CDR3 bases: TGTGCCACCAGCAGGTCCGGGAGCCAAGAGACCCAGTACTTC. Translated: CATSRSGSQETQYF.

This clonotype was picked up many times. The rearrangement links TRBV6-4 to TRBJ2-5, with D hard to call. V lost 3 bases to trimming and J lost 5 bases, with 10 bases between them. Germline CDR1 is MRHNA and CDR2 is SNTAGT. The CDR3 spans 13 residues. CDR3 loop: CASSESVGETQYF. CDR3 coding DNA: TGTGCCAGCAGTGAATCTGTAGGGGAGACCCAGTACTTC.

This clonotype has a single count. A much bigger clone sits one base away, suggesting this may be a read error. The chain couples TRBV28 to TRBJ2-7; D call uncertain. The germline CDR1 and CDR2 sequences are MDHEN and SYDVKM. The CDR3 covers 15 residues. V was cut by 6 bases and J by 4 bases, with 19 bases left in between. The CDR3 is CASRHPARWVYEQYF. The CDR3 DNA sequence: TGTGCCAGCAGACACCCCGCCCGCTGGGTATACGAGCAGTACTTC.

The rearrangement joins TRBV11-2 to TRBJ1-2, with D possibly TRBD1 on 5 matching bases. The V gene lost 4 bases and the J gene lost 3 bases, with 12 bases spanning the gap. The germline gives CDR1 SGHAT, CDR2 FQNNGV. The CDR3 contains 14 residues. The CDR3 spells CASSWGMADYGYTF. CDR3 nucleotides: TGTGCCAGCAGCTGGGGGATGGCAGACTATGGCTACACCTTC.

This clonotype was observed a handful of times. The V call is TRBV14, the J call TRBJ2-2, with D unclear. The CDR3 spans 16 residues. In germline, CDR1 is SGHDN, CDR2 FVKESK. V lost 0 bases and J lost 1, with 9 bases in between. The DNA of the CDR3 is TGTGCCAGCAGCCAAGAAAGCAGTCGGAACACCGGGGAGCTGTTTTTT. Its translation is CASSQESSRNTGELFF.

This clonotype was recorded a few times. The V and J genes are TRBV29-1 and TRBJ2-7; TRBD2 might be the D (6 bases). This CDR3 is 15 amino acids long. Germline V lookup: CDR1 SQVTM, CDR2 ANQGSEA. The ends were cut back, 1 base at V and 7 bases at J, with 20 bases in the middle. The CDR3 protein is CSVEAAGFALGEQYF. Here the CDR3 DNA reads TGCAGCGTTGAAGCCGCGGGATTTGCCTTGGGAGAGCAGTACTTC.

This clonotype has just a few counts. The rearrangement joins TRBV12-3 or TRBV12-4 to TRBJ1-5, with 7 bases aligning to TRBD1. The trim removed 6 bases at V and 0 bases at J, leaving 5 bases unmatched. This CDR3 spans 15 amino acids. In nucleotides, the CDR3 is TGTGCCAGCAGACGGGGACAGACTAGCAATCAGCCCCAGCATTTT. This sequence encodes CASRRGQTSNQPQHF.

Many counts were recorded for this clonotype. The chain couples TRBV2 to TRBJ1-1; no firm D call. Germline CDR1 and CDR2: SNHLY and FYNNEI. The CDR3 is made up of 14 amino acids. The germline V and J ends were trimmed by 5 bases and 1 base, with 11 bases remaining between them. The CDR3 loop reads CASSRVLGNTEAFF. The CDR3 DNA reads as TGTGCCAGCAGTAGAGTCTTAGGGAACACTGAAGCTTTCTTT.

This clonotype has ten or more counts. This chain uses TRBV2 with TRBJ2-7, with unresolved D. Deletions cut 0 bases from V and 1 base from J, with 19 bases between. Germline CDR1 SNHLY, CDR2 FYNNEI. This CDR3 has 18 amino acids. The CDR3: CASSEAVISRLGSYEQYF. The CDR3 nucleotides are TGTGCCAGCAGTGAAGCGGTGATTAGTCGGTTAGGGTCCTACGAGCAGTACTTC.

This clonotype appeared many times. V is TRBV4-3 and J is TRBJ2-3, with D perhaps matching TRBD2 (6 bases). This CDR3 has 15 residues. V lost 0 bases to trimming and J lost 4 bases, with 11 bases between them. The germline CDR1 and CDR2 sequences are LGHNA and YSLEER. The CDR3 protein is CASSQDTSGADTQYF. The DNA for the CDR3 is TGCGCCAGCAGCCAAGATACCTCGGGAGCAGATACGCAGTATTTT.

This clonotype showed up many times. CDR3 residues: CSVRDRETGELFF. The CDR3 DNA is TGCAGCGTTCGGGACAGGGAGACCGGGGAGCTGTTTTTT. This rearrangement joins TRBV29-1 to TRBJ2-2; TRBD1 aligns across 9 bases. CDR3 size: 13 residues. V shed 5 bases and J 5 bases; nucleotides not matched to a gene: 3. From germline, CDR1 is SQVTM and CDR2 ANQGSEA.